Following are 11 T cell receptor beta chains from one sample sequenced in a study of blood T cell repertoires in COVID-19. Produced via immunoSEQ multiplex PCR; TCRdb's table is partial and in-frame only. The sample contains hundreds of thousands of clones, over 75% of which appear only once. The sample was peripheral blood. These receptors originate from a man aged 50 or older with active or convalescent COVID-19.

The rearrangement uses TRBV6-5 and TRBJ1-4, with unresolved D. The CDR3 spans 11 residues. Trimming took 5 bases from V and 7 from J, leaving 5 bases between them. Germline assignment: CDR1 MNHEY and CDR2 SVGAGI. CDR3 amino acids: CASSPSEKLFF. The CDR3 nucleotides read TGTGCCAGCAGTCCATCTGAAAAACTGTTTTTT.

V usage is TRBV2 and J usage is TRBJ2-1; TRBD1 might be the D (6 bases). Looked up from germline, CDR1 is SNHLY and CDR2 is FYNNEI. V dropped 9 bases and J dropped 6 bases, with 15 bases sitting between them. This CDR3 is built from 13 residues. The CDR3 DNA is TGTGCCAGGGGACAAGGTGGGGGCAATGAGCAGTTCTTC. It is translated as CARGQGGGNEQFF.

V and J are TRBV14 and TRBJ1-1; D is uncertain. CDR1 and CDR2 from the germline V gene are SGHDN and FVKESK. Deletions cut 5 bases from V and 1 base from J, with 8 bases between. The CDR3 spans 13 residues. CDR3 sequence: CASSSYENTEAFF. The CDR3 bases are TGTGCCAGCAGCTCCTACGAGAACACTGAAGCTTTCTTT.

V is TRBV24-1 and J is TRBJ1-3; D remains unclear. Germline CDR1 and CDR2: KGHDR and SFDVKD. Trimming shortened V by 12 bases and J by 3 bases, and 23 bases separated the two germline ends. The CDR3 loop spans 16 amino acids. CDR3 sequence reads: CAALAYDSAIGNTIYF. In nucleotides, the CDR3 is TGTGCCGCCCTAGCCTACGATTCGGCTATTGGAAACACCATATATTTT.

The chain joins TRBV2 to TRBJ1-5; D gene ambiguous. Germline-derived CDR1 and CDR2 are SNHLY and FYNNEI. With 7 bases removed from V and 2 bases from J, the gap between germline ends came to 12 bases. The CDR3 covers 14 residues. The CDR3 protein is CASTGVGGNQPQHF. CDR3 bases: TGTGCCAGCACCGGAGTAGGCGGCAATCAGCCCCAGCATTTT.

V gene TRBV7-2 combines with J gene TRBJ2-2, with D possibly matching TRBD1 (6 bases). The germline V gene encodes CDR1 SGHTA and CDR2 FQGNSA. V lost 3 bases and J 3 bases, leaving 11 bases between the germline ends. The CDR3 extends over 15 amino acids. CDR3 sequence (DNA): TGTGCCAGCAGCTTGTTGGGGGCGTACACCGGGGAGCTGTTTTTT. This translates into CASSLLGAYTGELFF.

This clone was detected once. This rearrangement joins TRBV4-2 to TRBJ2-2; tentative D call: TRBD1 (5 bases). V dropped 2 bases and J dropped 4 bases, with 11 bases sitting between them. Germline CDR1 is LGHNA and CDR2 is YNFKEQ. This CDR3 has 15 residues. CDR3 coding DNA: TGTGCCAGCAGCCAAAGCGACAGAGCCACCGGGGAGCTGTTTTTT. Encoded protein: CASSQSDRATGELFF.

CDR3 bases: TGCGCCAGCAGCCCAAGCGGACTAGCGGGAGGTATCCACGAGCAGTTCTTC. Amino acids: CASSPSGLAGGIHEQFF. The chain joins TRBV4-1 to TRBJ2-1, with 14 bases lining up with TRBD2. Germline lookup yields CDR1 MGHRA and CDR2 YSYEKL. J was trimmed by 10 bases and V by 4 bases; bases with no gene match: 12. This CDR3 has 17 residues.

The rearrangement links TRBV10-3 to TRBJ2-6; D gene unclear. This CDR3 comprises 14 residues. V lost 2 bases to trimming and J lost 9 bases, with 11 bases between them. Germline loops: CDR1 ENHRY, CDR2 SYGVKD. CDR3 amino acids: CAISERDGLNVLTF. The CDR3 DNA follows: TGTGCCATCAGTGAGAGAGATGGGCTCAACGTCCTGACTTTC.

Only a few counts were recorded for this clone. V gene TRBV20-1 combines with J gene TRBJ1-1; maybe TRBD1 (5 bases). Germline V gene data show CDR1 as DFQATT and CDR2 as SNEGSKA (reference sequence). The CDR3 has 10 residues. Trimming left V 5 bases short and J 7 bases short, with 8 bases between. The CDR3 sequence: CSAYDSEAFF. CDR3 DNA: TGCAGTGCTTACGACAGTGAAGCTTTCTTT.

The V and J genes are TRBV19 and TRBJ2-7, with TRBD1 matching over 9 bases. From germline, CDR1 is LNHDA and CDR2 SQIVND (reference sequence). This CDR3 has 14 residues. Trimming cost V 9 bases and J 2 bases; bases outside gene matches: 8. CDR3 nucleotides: TGTGCCAGCCACGGCGGACAGGGGACCTACGAGCAGTACTTC. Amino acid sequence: CASHGGQGTYEQYF.